This T cell receptor (beta chain) was retrieved from a study of cytomegalovirus exposure and HLA in healthy donors. The PCR had 60 Vbeta and 13 Jbeta primers. Data came from immunoSEQ multiplex PCR; TCRdb stores just in-frame clones and leaves some out. Among over 200,000 clones, 82% were seen once, and the ten largest hold 5.4%. The CDR3 consists of 14 residues. Germline loops: CDR1 SGHAT, CDR2 FQNNGV. V gave up 2 bases and J gave up 5 bases, with 10 bases separating them. Sample: PBMCs. The rearrangement joins TRBV11-2 to TRBJ2-4, with D possibly matching TRBD1 (6 bases). This TCR was recovered from a woman in her 40s in good health and CMV-seropositive. CDR3 sequence reads: CASSLRGIENIQYF. The CDR3 region has the DNA TGTGCCAGCAGCTTAAGGGGGATAGAAAACATTCAGTACTTC.